This TCR beta chain was obtained from a study of shared clonotypes between healthy human individuals. In the study overall: CD4 naive and CD4 memory each took three plates per donor, while CD8 naive took two and CD8 memory one.

Replicate PCRs for sorted subsets used roughly 200 ng DNA; this equaled 25,000 to 35,000 T cell genomes. Measured with immunoSEQ multiplex PCR; TCRdb has only the in-frame clones, and not every one. The table lists roughly 1,500,000 clones, approximately 98% of them singletons. Worth noting for this clone: The antigen is unknown.

CDR3 length equals 17 residues. V gave up 0 bases and J gave up 3 bases, with 18 bases separating them. Findings and caveats of the study: Tissue TCR repertoires likely differ from these blood-only repertoires. Rarefaction showed sorted-subset sequencing was incomplete despite large depth.

The source material was naive CD4+ T cells sorted from blood. Subset noted: CD45RA+ positively selected. This receptor was taken from a man between 25 and 39 years old in good health. This sequence joins TRBV5-3 and TRBJ1-2, with a possible D match to TRBD1 (6 bases). TRBV5-3 qualifies as an ORF whose function is uncertain. This chain's CDR3 is CARSLVQGPGVDYGYTF. CDR3 bases: TGTGCCAGAAGCTTGGTACAGGGCCCAGGTGTTGACTATGGCTACACCTTC.